Each of the 25 T cell receptor beta chains below was sequenced from the same sample in a study of blood T cell repertoires in COVID-19. Here immunoSEQ multiplex PCR was the method, and the copy in TCRdb shows in-frame clones only, minus some. The sample consists of 200,000 to 250,000 clones, 82% of them appearing once. The sequenced material came from PBMCs or T cells enriched from blood (not recorded which). The receptors derive from an older woman who had recovered from COVID-19.

The J gene is TRBJ2-7, the V gene TRBV19; tentative D call: TRBD2 (6 bases). CDR3 length: 16 residues. Trimming removed 3 bases from V and 4 bases from J, with 19 bases in between. The germline V gene has CDR1 LNHDA and CDR2 SQIVND (reference sequence). The DNA of the CDR3 is TGTGCCAGTAGTATTATCGGGGGTGGAAAAGGGTACGAGCAGTACTTC. Amino acid sequence: CASSIIGGGKGYEQYF.

This chain connects TRBV7-9 to TRBJ2-3; 8 bases agree with TRBD1. Germline CDR1 is SEHNR and CDR2 is FQNEAQ (reference sequence). The CDR3 runs to 14 residues. The V and J ends lost 5 bases and 3 bases, in that order; junction bases with no gene match: 4. CDR3 in amino acids: CASSGGQGTDTQYF. DNA of the CDR3: TGTGCCAGCAGCGGAGGACAGGGTACAGATACGCAGTATTTT. Together with reference TRBV7-9 and TRBJ2-3, the CDR3 gives the full variable domain: DTGVSQNPRHKITKRGQNVTFRCDPISEHNRLYWYRQTLGQGPEFLTYFQNEAQLEKSRLLSDRFSAERPKGSFSTLEIQRTEQGDSAMYLCASSGGQGTDTQYFGPGTRLTVL.

The chain joins TRBV27 to TRBJ1-1, with D possibly TRBD1 on 6 matching bases. V lost 2 bases and J lost 4, with 14 bases in between. The CDR3 has 15 amino acids. CDR1 and CDR2 from the germline V gene are MNHEY and SMNVEV (reference sequence). The CDR3 bases are TGTGCCAGCAGTTTAAGGCGGGGGCTGCCCACTGAAGCTTTCTTT. The encoded protein is CASSLRRGLPTEAFF.

The V and J genes are TRBV7-2 and TRBJ2-5, with D possibly matching TRBD2 (5 bases). This CDR3 is 14 amino acids long. Germline loops: CDR1 SGHTA, CDR2 FQGNSA. Trimming cost V 5 bases and J 3 bases, with 13 bases left between them. CDR3 in DNA: TGTGCCAGCAGCCCCTCGAGGGCGGAAGAGACCCAGTACTTC. Translated: CASSPSRAEETQYF.

The rearrangement joins TRBV10-3 to TRBJ2-2, with 8 bases that match TRBD2. In germline, CDR1 is ENHRY, CDR2 SYGVKD. The CDR3 length is 13 residues. V lost 8 bases to trimming and J lost 6 bases; unmatched junction nucleotides: 5. The chain's CDR3 is CAIGPGGPGELFF. The DNA for the CDR3 is TGTGCCATCGGCCCGGGAGGGCCCGGGGAGCTGTTTTTT.

This clone showed up just once. V and J are TRBV11-2 and TRBJ2-1; the D gene is possibly TRBD1 (6 bases). V gave up 3 bases and J gave up 9 bases, with 15 bases separating them. The CDR3 spans 14 residues. Germline loops: CDR1 SGHAT, CDR2 FQNNGV. CDR3 protein: CASSLRQVRGEQFF. CDR3 DNA: TGTGCCAGCAGCTTGAGACAGGTTAGAGGTGAGCAGTTCTTC.

The chain joins TRBV10-3 to TRBJ2-3, with TRBD2 matching 10 bases. CDR3 length: 15 residues. The junction had 10 bases not matched to a gene; V was cut back by 7 bases and J by 6 bases. CDR1 is ENHRY, CDR2 SYGVKD, per germline. CDR3: CAIKSAGGPVDTQYF. CDR3 sequence (DNA): TGTGCCATCAAGTCAGCGGGAGGGCCGGTGGATACGCAGTATTTT.

The rearrangement uses TRBV7-2 and TRBJ2-4, with D possibly matching TRBD2 (6 bases). There are 15 residues in the CDR3. The V end was cut by 5 bases, the J end by 0 bases, with 11 bases between. The germline V gene has CDR1 SGHTA and CDR2 FQGNSA. CDR3 region: CASSHGTSAKNIQYF. The CDR3 DNA is TGTGCCAGCAGCCACGGGACTTCAGCCAAAAACATTCAGTACTTC.

The V gene is TRBV6-2 or TRBV6-3, the J gene TRBJ2-5; 8 bases align to TRBD1. V dropped 8 bases and J dropped 7; count of bases not matched to a gene: 12. The CDR3 is made up of 14 amino acids. Germline V lookup: CDR1 MNHEY, CDR2 SVGEGT. CDR3 nucleotide sequence: TGTGCCAGCTGCCGGACAGGGACAGAAATGACCCAGTACTTC. It yields the protein CASCRTGTEMTQYF.

The genes are TRBV7-9 and TRBJ2-7; D might be TRBD1 (5 bases). This CDR3 contains 15 residues. The V end was cut by 1 base, the J end by 2 bases, with 12 bases between. The V gene's germline CDR1 is SEHNR and CDR2 FQNEAQ (reference sequence). CDR3 loop: CASSLVGQGTYEQYF. CDR3 nucleotides: TGTGCCAGCAGCTTAGTTGGCCAGGGAACCTACGAGCAGTACTTC.

The chain links TRBV6-5 to TRBJ1-5, with D uncertain. V was pared by 2 bases and J by 4 bases, with 6 bases between. Germline values: CDR1 MNHEY, CDR2 SVGAGI. This CDR3 contains 13 residues. CDR3 region: CASSYEANQPQHF. The CDR3 coding sequence is TGTGCCAGCAGTTACGAGGCGAATCAGCCCCAGCATTTT.

V is TRBV25-1 and J is TRBJ2-7; the match to TRBD2 covers 11 bases. Trimming took 5 bases from V and 7 from J; bases not matched to a gene: 1. The CDR3 totals 12 residues. Germline lookup yields CDR1 MGHDK and CDR2 SYGVNS. The CDR3 here is CASSPSGREQYF. The CDR3 DNA follows: TGTGCCAGCAGTCCTAGCGGGAGGGAGCAGTACTTC.

The rearrangement links TRBV3-1 (or the pseudogene TRBV3-2) to TRBJ2-5; 12 nucleotides align to TRBD2. The CDR3 has 15 residues. With 4 bases clipped from V and 7 bases from J, the junction kept 7 bases outside the gene matches. CDR1 is LGHDT and CDR2 is YNNKEL in the germline V gene (reference sequence). In nucleotides, the CDR3 is TGTGCCAGCAGCCCGCTACTAGCGGGAGGACCGACCCAGTACTTC. Translation: CASSPLLAGGPTQYF.

The V call is TRBV6-5, the J call TRBJ2-7; D is unresolved. Germline V CDR1 and CDR2: MNHEY, SVGAGI. The CDR3 runs to 13 residues. V shed 7 bases and J shed 4 bases, with 14 bases lying between them. The CDR3 DNA is TGTGCCAGCAATTCCGGTTCACAGTACGAGCAGTACTTC. Residues: CASNSGSQYEQYF.

The DNA for the CDR3 is TGTGCCAGCAGACTAGCGGGGGCCGGCGGCGAGCAGTACTTC. It encodes CASRLAGAGGEQYF. The chain links TRBV2 to TRBJ2-7; 11 bases agree with TRBD2. CDR1 is SNHLY, CDR2 FYNNEI, per germline. Germline trimming cut 6 bases from V and 6 bases from J; bases unmatched to any gene: 7. The CDR3 contains 14 residues.

V is TRBV27 and J is TRBJ1-1; 9 nucleotides align to TRBD1. Looked up from germline, CDR1 is MNHEY and CDR2 is SMNVEV (reference sequence). The CDR3 runs 14 residues. After removal of 6 bases from V and 4 bases from J, the junction contained 6 bases not matched to a gene. The CDR3 sequence: CASSRDRVITEAFF. The CDR3 region has the DNA TGTGCCAGCAGCCGGGACAGGGTAATCACTGAAGCTTTCTTT.

This rearrangement joins TRBV6-5 to TRBJ1-2, with TRBD1 matching 11 bases. With V trimmed by 8 bases and J by 8 bases, 7 bases remained unmatched. The CDR3 contains 13 residues. Germline lookup yields CDR1 MNHEY and CDR2 SVGAGI. Here the CDR3 reads CASQDRGHWGYTF. CDR3 nucleotides: TGTGCCAGCCAGGACAGGGGGCATTGGGGCTACACCTTC.

The rearrangement uses TRBV7-6 and TRBJ1-3; a possible D gene is TRBD1 (5 bases). Per germline, CDR1 SGHVS and CDR2 FNYEAQ. The CDR3 contains 15 residues. V lost 3 bases, J lost 5 bases, and 14 bases lay in between. The CDR3 reads CASSFSDSLRNTIYF. DNA of the CDR3: TGTGCCAGCAGCTTCTCCGACAGTCTTAGAAACACCATATATTTT.

The V and J genes are TRBV6-5 and TRBJ2-7, with TRBD2 as a possible D gene (6 bases). CDR1 is MNHEY, CDR2 SVGAGI, per germline. The CDR3 extends over 15 amino acids. Deletions cut 5 bases from V and 3 bases from J, with 17 bases between. The CDR3 loop is CASSQTGGIYYEQYF. Here the CDR3 DNA reads TGTGCCAGCAGTCAGACCGGGGGAATTTACTACGAGCAGTACTTC.

This clone was detected only once. This sequence joins TRBV6-5 and TRBJ1-1; tentatively, D is TRBD1 (5 bases). Germline CDR1 MNHEY, CDR2 SVGAGI. V lost 0 bases to trimming and J lost 0 bases, with 8 bases between them. There are 15 residues in the CDR3. The CDR3 loop is CASSYSGGVNTEAFF. Here the CDR3 DNA reads TGTGCCAGCAGTTACTCAGGAGGGGTGAACACTGAAGCTTTCTTT.

Worth noting for this clone: One end of the junction fails to match germline, which may point to a read error. The genes are TRBV27 and TRBJ1-5; 7 bases are shared with TRBD1. Germline CDR1 reads MNHEY; CDR2 reads SMNVEV (reference sequence). The CDR3 sequence is 16 residues long. DNA of the CDR3: TGTACCAGCAGTCTACAGGGGCAGGGTAGCAATCAGCCCCAGCATTTT. Protein: CTSSLQGQGSNQPQHF.

This CDR3 reads CASSLATSGSVTDTQYF. The CDR3 DNA is TGCGCCAGCAGCTTGGCGACTAGCGGGAGCGTCACAGATACGCAGTATTTT. V and J are TRBV5-1 and TRBJ2-3, with 12 bases aligning to TRBD2. The CDR3 covers 17 residues. Looked up from germline, CDR1 is SGHRS and CDR2 is YFSETQ. Trimming at V came to 0 bases and at J to 2 bases, leaving 4 bases not matched to a gene.

This chain uses TRBV12-5 with TRBJ2-1, with D possibly being TRBD1 (5 bases). Trimming took 7 bases from V and 4 from J, leaving 14 bases between them. The length of the CDR3 is 14 residues. The germline V gene has CDR1 LGHNT and CDR2 FRNRAP. CDR3 in amino acids: CASEGLSGYNEQFF. The DNA of the CDR3 is TGTGCTAGTGAGGGGTTAAGTGGATACAATGAGCAGTTCTTC.

J is TRBJ2-5 and V is TRBV4-1, with D perhaps TRBD2 (6 bases). V lost 4 bases to trimming and J lost 5 bases, with 17 bases between them. The germline V gene encodes CDR1 MGHRA and CDR2 YSYEKL. CDR3 length equals 15 residues. In nucleotides, the CDR3 is TGCGCCAGCAGCCTTACTAGCTCCGCGTGGGAGACCCAGTACTTC. Translating gives CASSLTSSAWETQYF.

The chain is built from TRBV4-1 and TRBJ2-1, with 8 positions matching TRBD2. V shed 3 bases, J shed 7 bases, and the junction held 8 bases outside the gene matches. Germline lookup yields CDR1 MGHRA and CDR2 YSYEKL. The CDR3 is 15 amino acids. The CDR3 protein is CASSQREAGGNEQFF. CDR3 coding DNA: TGCGCCAGCAGCCAGCGGGAGGCCGGAGGGAATGAGCAGTTCTTC.